This note documents a single T cell receptor (beta chain) sequence. Per the study methods: Amplification from reference gene primers served as the basis for estimated nucleated cell counts. The data were produced by immunoSEQ multiplex PCR, yet TCRdb's version contains in-frame clones alone and is incomplete. That table furnishes V, J and clone size, whereas the DNA furnished D and trimming. The sample has around 250,000 clones, around 80% seen once. These data originate in a study of blood T cell repertoires in COVID-19. On the study more broadly: Specimens from acute and convalescent COVID-19 originated in the United States, Italy and Spain. The cDNA or gDNA used as material had been derived from T cells, B-cell-depleted T cells, or PBMCs.

Material for sequencing was peripheral blood. This TCR derives from a man older than 75 with acute or convalescent COVID-19.

In nucleotides, the CDR3 is TGTGCCAGCAGCTTAGAACGGGACACTGAAGCTTTCTTT. Translated: CASSLERDTEAFF. This chain links TRBV11-2 with TRBJ1-1, with D unclear. With 0 bases removed from V and 3 bases from J, the gap between germline ends came to 5 bases. Germline CDR1 reads SGHAT; CDR2 reads FQNNGV. The CDR3 runs to 13 residues.